This TCR beta chain is drawn from a study of graft-versus-host responses after intestinal transplantation. Study-level background: Recipients had transplants, and these were multivisceral, liver-intestinal, or isolated intestinal.

The assay was immunoSEQ multiplex PCR, and TCRdb's table has in-frame clones only and misses some. The sample records about 90,000 clones, roughly 89% being singletons. The CDR3 is made up of 16 amino acids. Germline V CDR1 and CDR2: MNHEY, SMNVEV (reference sequence). Trimming took 5 bases from V and 0 from J; bases not matched to a gene: 7. Points on this clone: Its antigen is as yet unknown.

The sequences come from unstimulated CD4+ T cells sorted from spleen or lymph node cells, collected before intestinal transplant. The gene calls are TRBV27 and TRBJ2-4; 7 bases match TRBD2. This sequence was found in a human donor who received an intestinal transplant. CDR3 sequence (DNA): TGTGCCAGCAGTACGCTAGCGGCTCTAGCCAAAAACATTCAGTACTTC. Encoded protein: CASSTLAALAKNIQYF.